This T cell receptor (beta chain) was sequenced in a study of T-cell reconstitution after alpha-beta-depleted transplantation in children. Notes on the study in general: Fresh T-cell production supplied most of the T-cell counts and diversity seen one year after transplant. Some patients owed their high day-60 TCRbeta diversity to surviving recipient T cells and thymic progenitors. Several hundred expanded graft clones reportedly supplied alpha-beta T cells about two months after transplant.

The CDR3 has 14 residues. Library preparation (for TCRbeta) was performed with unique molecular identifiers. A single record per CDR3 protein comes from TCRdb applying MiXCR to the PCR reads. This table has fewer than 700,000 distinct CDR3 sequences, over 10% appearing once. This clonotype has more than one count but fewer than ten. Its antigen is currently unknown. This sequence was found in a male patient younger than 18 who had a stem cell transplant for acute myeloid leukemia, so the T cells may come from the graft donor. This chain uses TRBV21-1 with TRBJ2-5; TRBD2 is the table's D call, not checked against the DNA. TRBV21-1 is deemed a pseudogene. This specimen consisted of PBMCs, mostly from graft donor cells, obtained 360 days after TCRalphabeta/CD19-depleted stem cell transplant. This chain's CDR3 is CASSKKEGPETQYF. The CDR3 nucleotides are TGTGCCAGCAGCAAAAAGGAAGGGCCAGAGACCCAGTACTTC.